This T cell receptor (beta chain) was sequenced during a study of cytomegalovirus exposure and HLA in healthy donors. General study results and limits: Earlier findings revealed that most TCR beta V segments proved productive either about 87% or about 30% of the time. Later work showed greater clonal expansion in HLA-associated TCR beta chains than in equally common others.

PCR was performed using 60 Vbeta and 13 Jbeta primers. The assay was immunoSEQ multiplex PCR, and TCRdb's table has in-frame clones only and misses some. This sample has some 160,000 clones, with 77% found just once. The CDR3 is 16 amino acids. CDR1 and CDR2 from the germline V gene are MNHEY and SVGAGI. V lost 0 bases and J 4 bases, leaving 13 bases between the germline ends. Points on this clone: No antigen is known for it.

The chain couples TRBV6-5 to TRBJ2-1, with D maybe TRBD2 (7 bases). Sequencing was carried out using PBMCs. This TCR was sampled from a woman aged 25 to 39 in good health and CMV-seronegative. CDR3 residues: CASSYSGGGGYNEQFF. In nucleotides, the CDR3 is TGTGCCAGCAGTTACTCGGGGGGCGGGGGTTACAATGAGCAGTTCTTC.